This is a list of T cell receptor beta chains from one sample in a study of technical replicates of blood from a few donors. Clones were read by immunoSEQ multiplex PCR, and TCRdb kept only the in-frame ones, dropping some. The sample holds tens of thousands of clones, 80% to 95% seen once. The sample taken for sequencing was T cells isolated from PBMCs. These receptors came from a human donor in good health. Each CDR3 is given with its conserved first and last residue. D genes are given only for firm matches. Size tells how often a clone was seen (once, few, many) or the class of an expanded clone, and some rows leave it out.

V	D	size	J	CDR3	DNA
TRBV19	TRBD1	.	TRBJ1-1	CASSYGTGHTEAFF	TGTGCCAGTAGTTACGGGACAGGGCACACTGAAGCTTTCTTT
TRBV20-1	.	.	TRBJ2-2	CSARSTGELFF	TGCAGTGCTAGGTCGACCGGGGAGCTGTTTTTT
TRBV5-6	TRBD1	.	TRBJ2-7	CASSYTGALTYEQYF	TGTGCCAGCAGCTATACAGGGGCCCTTACCTACGAGCAGTACTTC
TRBV5-1	.	.	TRBJ2-5	CASSPRGETQYF	TGCGCCAGCAGCCCCCGGGGGGAGACCCAGTACTTC
TRBV5-1	.	.	TRBJ1-1	CASTLVQGGDTEAFF	TGCGCCAGCACCTTGGTACAGGGAGGGGACACTGAAGCTTTCTTT
TRBV5-4	TRBD1	.	TRBJ1-2	CASSLNYGTGEGGYTF	TGTGCCAGCAGCTTAAATTATGGGACAGGGGAAGGTGGCTACACCTTC
TRBV4-1	.	.	TRBJ1-1	CASSQDGLPAANTEAFF	TGCGCCAGCAGCCAAGATGGGCTTCCGGCAGCGAACACTGAAGCTTTCTTT
TRBV6-5	TRBD1	.	TRBJ2-1	CASKELTGGIEQFF	TGTGCCAGCAAAGAACTTACAGGGGGGATTGAGCAGTTCTTC
TRBV22-1	.	.	TRBJ1-5	CPGSAHLRYNQPQHF	TGTCCTGGGAGCGCACATCTCAGATATAATCAGCCCCAGCATTTT
TRBV10-3	.	.	TRBJ2-6	CAISEAVEGANVLTF	TGTGCCATCAGTGAAGCGGTGGAAGGGGCCAACGTCCTGACTTTC
TRBV18	.	once	TRBJ1-2	CASSPMDSFDGYTF	TGTGCCAGCTCACCTATGGACAGTTTCGATGGCTACACCTTC
TRBV10-3	.	.	TRBJ1-1	CAISDASDSTDEAFF	TGTGCCATCAGTGATGCGAGCGACTCCACCGATGAAGCTTTCTTT
TRBV30	.	.	TRBJ1-1	CACPRGGLNLNTEAFF	TGTGCCTGCCCCCGCGGGGGCTTAAATTTGAACACTGAAGCTTTCTTT
TRBV19	.	.	TRBJ1-1	CASSTPFLTEAFF	TGTGCCAGTAGTACCCCTTTTCTCACTGAAGCTTTCTTT
TRBV25-1	.	.	TRBJ1-4	CASKGFGGSNEKLFF	TGTGCCAGCAAGGGGTTCGGCGGGAGCAATGAAAAACTGTTTTTT
TRBV5-8	.	once	TRBJ1-1	CASSLDGIRSTEAFF	TGTGCCAGCAGCTTGGACGGAATTAGGAGCACTGAAGCTTTCTTT
TRBV15	TRBD2	.	TRBJ2-7	CATSTQFAGGLSAREQYF	TGTGCCACCAGCACACAATTTGCGGGAGGGCTCAGTGCGCGCGAGCAGTACTTC
TRBV11-2	TRBD2	.	TRBJ2-1	CASSWTSYNEQFF	TGTGCCAGCAGCTGGACTAGCTACAATGAGCAGTTCTTC
TRBV5-4	TRBD2	.	TRBJ2-1	CASSSGTREYNEQFF	TGTGCCAGCAGTTCCGGGACTAGAGAATACAATGAGCAGTTCTTC
TRBV7-3	.	.	TRBJ1-3	CASSLGGNSGNTIYF	TGTGCCAGCAGCTTAGGCGGCAACTCTGGAAACACCATATATTTT
TRBV10-3	.	.	TRBJ2-7	CAISADGYYEQYF	TGTGCCATCAGTGCCGACGGGTACTACGAGCAGTACTTC
TRBV20-1	.	.	TRBJ2-7	CSATQGDEQYF	TGCAGTGCTACCCAGGGTGACGAGCAGTACTTC